This record looks at one TCR beta chain sequence and its context. These data come from a study of blood T cell repertoires in COVID-19. Study processing details: Amplifying reference gene primers gave estimates of nucleated cell counts. Sequenced by immunoSEQ multiplex PCR; TCRdb stores in-frame clones only, minus some. The DNA gave D and trimming, while V, J and clone size come from that table. This sample has about 160,000 clones, with approximately 87% found just once. V was pared by 5 bases and J by 5 bases, with 11 bases of the junction left unmatched. The CDR3 runs 16 residues. CDR1 and CDR2 from the germline V gene are MNHEY and SVGEGT. Participant age was roughly 18 to 100 years, and participants resided in about two dozen US areas.

The sequence was obtained from a woman in her forties or fifties who had recovered from COVID-19. Sequenced material: PBMCs or T cells enriched from blood (not recorded which). The chain employs TRBV6-2 or TRBV6-3 and TRBJ1-5; 8 nucleotides agree with TRBD1. CDR3 DNA sequence: TGTGCCAGCAGTCCACGGGACAGGAGACTTTATCAGCCCCAGCATTTT. It codes for CASSPRDRRLYQPQHF.